These 27 T cell receptor beta chains were all obtained from the same sample, sequenced in a study of blood T cell repertoires in COVID-19. Measured with immunoSEQ multiplex PCR; TCRdb has only the in-frame clones, and not every one. The sample records around 440,000 clones, approximately 89% being singletons. The sequencing input was peripheral blood. The receptors derive from a woman in her forties or fifties with COVID-19, enrolled during active disease.

Here the CDR3 DNA reads TGTGCCTCCGGACAGCATAGCCAAGAGACCCAGTACTTC. Translated: CASGQHSQETQYF. The rearrangement uses TRBV6-5 and TRBJ2-5; D is perhaps TRBD1 (6 bases). The V gene's germline CDR1 is MNHEY and CDR2 SVGAGI. Between the trimmed V and J ends, which lost 11 bases and 1 base, there was a span of 14 bases. The CDR3 is 13 residues long.

The V call is TRBV19, the J call TRBJ1-2; 12 bases are a match to TRBD1. Germline assignment: CDR1 LNHDA and CDR2 SQIVND (reference sequence). Trimming removed 5 bases from V and 8 bases from J; junction bases left unmatched: 6. The CDR3 is made up of 14 amino acids. CDR3 amino acids: CASSLAGTGGGYTF. CDR3 DNA: TGTGCCAGTAGTCTAGCCGGGACAGGGGGCGGCTACACCTTC.

This clone was observed a handful of times. This sequence joins TRBV4-2 and TRBJ1-6; D perhaps matches TRBD1 (6 bases). V gave up 0 bases and J gave up 2 bases, with 14 bases separating them. In germline, CDR1 is LGHNA, CDR2 YNFKEQ. CDR3 length: 18 amino acids. Here the CDR3 DNA reads TGTGCCAGCAGCCAAGACGTACAGGGAGAGACCTATAATTCACCCCTCCACTTT. This gives the protein CASSQDVQGETYNSPLHF.

The chain combines TRBV29-1 with TRBJ2-5, with 11 bases identical to TRBD1. V lost 5 bases and J lost 7; bases outside the gene matches: 9. The germline V gene has CDR1 SQVTM and CDR2 ANQGSEA. This CDR3 contains 14 residues. This CDR3 reads CSVKYGTGGMTQYF. The CDR3, as DNA: TGCAGCGTTAAGTACGGGACAGGGGGGATGACCCAGTACTTC. The full variable domain, its missing parts supplied by reference TRBV29-1 and TRBJ2-5, is SAVISQKPSRDICQRGTSLTIQCQVDSQVTMMFWYRQQPGQSLTLIATANQGSEATYESGFVIDKFPISRPNLTFSTLTVSNMSPEDSSIYLCSVKYGTGGMTQYFGPGTRLLVL.

The rearrangement uses TRBV7-8 and TRBJ2-5, with D maybe TRBD2 (6 bases). The CDR3 totals 15 residues. V was cut by 3 bases and J by 4 bases, with 15 bases left in between. Germline CDR1 reads SGHVS; CDR2 reads FQNEAQ. CDR3: CASSFAGTFGETQYF. The CDR3 nucleotides read TGTGCCAGCAGCTTCGCGGGGACTTTTGGAGAGACCCAGTACTTC.

The V call is TRBV28, the J call TRBJ1-1, with D hard to call. Between the trimmed V and J ends, which lost 6 bases and 1 base, there was a span of 6 bases. The CDR3 extends over 12 amino acids. The V gene's germline CDR1 is MDHEN and CDR2 SYDVKM. CDR3 DNA: TGTGCCAGCAGGGGCCCGAACACTGAAGCTTTCTTT. Translation: CASRGPNTEAFF.

The CDR3 coding sequence is TGCAGTGCTAGTTCCGGTTCCTACGAGCAGTACTTC. As protein: CSASSGSYEQYF. V is TRBV20-1 and J is TRBJ2-7; D remains unclear. Germline values: CDR1 DFQATT, CDR2 SNEGSKA (reference sequence). The CDR3 has 12 amino acids. Trimming left V 3 bases short and J 1 base short, with 7 bases between.

The chain combines TRBV3-1 (or the pseudogene TRBV3-2) with TRBJ2-3; possibly TRBD2 for D (5 bases). Trimming stripped 4 bases from V and 3 bases from J, with 17 bases between. Germline lookup yields CDR1 LGHDT and CDR2 YNNKEL (reference sequence). This CDR3 has 16 amino acids. The CDR3 sequence is CASSPREGLVTDTQYF. The CDR3, as DNA: TGTGCCAGCAGCCCGAGGGAAGGGTTGGTGACAGATACGCAGTATTTT.

The J gene is TRBJ1-2, the V gene TRBV27; 9 bases match TRBD1. The ends lost 5 bases at V and 3 bases at J; junction bases unmatched: 10. CDR3 length: 16 amino acids. The germline V gene has CDR1 MNHEY and CDR2 SMNVEV (reference sequence). CDR3 residues: CASSPQDRGPYYGYTF. The CDR3 coding sequence is TGTGCCAGCAGTCCCCAGGACAGGGGACCCTACTATGGCTACACCTTC.

V gene TRBV6-5 combines with J gene TRBJ2-7, with D uncertain. V was cut by 2 bases and J by 7 bases, with 12 bases left in between. Germline loops: CDR1 MNHEY, CDR2 SVGAGI. The CDR3 spans 13 residues. The CDR3 sequence is CASSYDPFEEQYF. CDR3 nucleotide sequence: TGTGCCAGCAGTTACGATCCATTTGAGGAGCAGTACTTC.

This chain joins TRBV11-2 and TRBJ1-4; 8 bases are a match to TRBD1. This CDR3 is built from 14 residues. V lost 5 bases, J lost 8 bases, and 7 bases stayed unmatched. In germline, CDR1 is SGHAT, CDR2 FQNNGV. The CDR3 loop is CASSPGRGHEKLFF. The DNA of the CDR3 is TGTGCCAGCAGCCCCGGCAGGGGGCACGAAAAACTGTTTTTT. The complete variable domain, with remaining parts taken from reference TRBV11-2 and TRBJ1-4, reads EAGVAQSPRYKIIEKRQSVAFWCNPISGHATLYWYQQILGQGPKLLIQFQNNGVVDDSQLPKDRFSAERLKGVDSTLKIQPAKLEDSAVYLCASSPGRGHEKLFFGSGTQLSVL.

The CDR3 reads CASSFPVGDRVYEQYF. The CDR3 nucleotides read TGTGCCAGCAGCTTCCCGGTTGGGGACAGGGTATACGAGCAGTACTTC. The rearrangement joins TRBV7-9 to TRBJ2-7, with 9 bases identical to TRBD1. V dropped 3 bases and J dropped 4; count of bases not matched to a gene: 10. The V gene's germline CDR1 is SEHNR and CDR2 FQNEAQ (reference sequence). The CDR3 has 16 residues.

This rearrangement joins TRBV7-2 to TRBJ2-7; tentative D call: TRBD2 (6 bases). The germline V and J ends were trimmed by 1 base and 7 bases, with 11 bases remaining between them. This CDR3 region has 13 residues. The germline CDR1 and CDR2 sequences are SGHTA and FQGNSA. In nucleotides, the CDR3 is TGTGCCAGCAGCTTAGATTACGGGGGTGAGCAGTACTTC. Protein: CASSLDYGGEQYF.

This chain uses TRBV2 with TRBJ1-1; no firm D call. The CDR3 totals 15 residues. Trimming removed 1 base at V and 1 base at J, with 10 bases between. The germline V gene has CDR1 SNHLY and CDR2 FYNNEI. This chain's CDR3 is CASSEERFRNTEAFF. In DNA, the CDR3 is TGTGCCAGCAGTGAAGAGCGGTTCAGGAACACTGAAGCTTTCTTT.

The chain is built from TRBV6-5 and TRBJ1-2; a weak D match, TRBD1 (6 bases). CDR1 MNHEY and CDR2 SVGAGI come from the germline V gene. Trimming removed 6 bases from V and 4 bases from J, with 18 bases in between. CDR3 length equals 15 residues. The CDR3 here is CASRSYKDSVYGYTF. The CDR3 nucleotides read TGTGCCAGCAGGTCCTATAAGGACAGCGTCTATGGCTACACCTTC.

The J gene is TRBJ1-2, the V gene TRBV9; no reliable D call. From germline, CDR1 is SGDLS and CDR2 YYNGEE. This CDR3 is built from 13 residues. The V and J ends lost 0 bases and 0 bases respectively, with 3 bases between them. The CDR3 spells CASSVGANYGYTF. The CDR3 bases are TGTGCCAGCAGCGTAGGAGCTAACTATGGCTACACCTTC.

The rearrangement joins TRBV9 to TRBJ1-6, with no clear D. The ends were cut back, 4 bases at V and 9 bases at J, with 17 bases in the middle. Germline V gene data show CDR1 as SGDLS and CDR2 as YYNGEE. This CDR3 spans 15 amino acids. CDR3: CASSPRADGVSPLHF. The CDR3 DNA is TGTGCCAGCAGCCCTCGAGCCGACGGGGTTTCACCCCTCCACTTT.

The chain combines TRBV11-2 with TRBJ2-7, with D perhaps matching TRBD2 (5 bases). This CDR3 has 13 residues. Trimming pared 5 bases from V and 5 bases from J, leaving 13 bases between. In germline, CDR1 is SGHAT, CDR2 FQNNGV. In DNA form, the CDR3 reads TGTGCCAGCAGCCTCCGGGAAGGGCACGAGCAGTACTTC. Translation gives CASSLREGHEQYF.

The chain uses TRBV27 and TRBJ1-2; 7 bases are shared with TRBD1. Germline V CDR1 and CDR2: MNHEY, SMNVEV (reference sequence). V lost 5 bases and J lost 5; bases outside the gene matches: 8. There are 14 residues in the CDR3. The CDR3 sequence is CASSPDRVRYGYTF. In nucleotides, the CDR3 is TGTGCCAGCAGTCCCGACAGGGTGAGGTATGGCTACACCTTC.

The V call is TRBV27, the J call TRBJ1-2, with TRBD1 identical over 8 bases. Germline assignment: CDR1 MNHEY and CDR2 SMNVEV (reference sequence). V lost 2 bases, J lost 7 bases, and 3 bases stayed unmatched. This CDR3 has 13 residues. The CDR3 DNA follows: TGTGCCAGCAGTTTACAGGGGGCGGGTGGCTACACCTTC. Protein: CASSLQGAGGYTF.

The chain is built from TRBV2 and TRBJ1-6; D call uncertain. V was shortened by 1 base and J by 7 bases, with 8 bases between the two germline ends. This CDR3 contains 14 residues. From germline, CDR1 is SNHLY and CDR2 FYNNEI. CDR3 nucleotide sequence: TGTGCCAGCAGTGAAGGGGCCACGAATTCACCCCTCCACTTT. Translating it yields CASSEGATNSPLHF. The variable domain in full, with the rest retrieved from reference TRBV2 and TRBJ1-6, is EPEVTQTPSHQVTQMGQEVILRCVPISNHLYFYWYRQILGQKVEFLVSFYNNEISEKSEIFDDQFSVERPDGSNFTLKIRSTKLEDSAMYFCASSEGATNSPLHFGNGTRLTVT.

The chain couples TRBV11-2 to TRBJ2-1; 9 positions agree with TRBD2. This CDR3 contains 14 residues. J was trimmed by 9 bases and V by 5 bases; bases with no gene match: 8. The germline gives CDR1 SGHAT, CDR2 FQNNGV. CDR3 protein: CASSRWTSAGEQFF. The CDR3 DNA reads TGTGCCAGCAGCCGATGGACTAGCGCAGGTGAGCAGTTCTTC.

V and J are TRBV5-5 and TRBJ1-3, with D perhaps matching TRBD1 (5 bases). From germline, CDR1 is SGHKS and CDR2 YYEKEE (reference sequence). The CDR3 is 14 amino acids. Trimming took off 0 bases at V and 8 bases at J, with 12 bases between the two ends. CDR3 amino acids: CASSLEGPGDTIYF. The CDR3 region has the DNA TGTGCCAGCAGCTTGGAAGGACCGGGGGACACCATATATTTT.

This chain joins TRBV7-9 and TRBJ2-6; TRBD1 agrees at 8 bases. Trimming removed 5 bases from V and 1 base from J; junction bases left unmatched: 7. The CDR3 has 17 amino acids. The germline V gene has CDR1 SEHNR and CDR2 FQNEAQ (reference sequence). The CDR3 reads CASSPRQGWSGANVLTF. In nucleotides, the CDR3 is TGTGCCAGCAGCCCCCGACAGGGGTGGTCTGGGGCCAACGTCCTGACTTTC. Based on the CDR3 plus reference TRBV7-9 and TRBJ2-6, the full variable domain is DTGVSQNPRHKITKRGQNVTFRCDPISEHNRLYWYRQTLGQGPEFLTYFQNEAQLEKSRLLSDRFSAERPKGSFSTLEIQRTEQGDSAMYLCASSPRQGWSGANVLTFGAGSRLTVL.

V usage is TRBV10-3 and J usage is TRBJ2-7; 10 bases map to TRBD1. This CDR3 contains 14 residues. Trimming cost V 6 bases and J 2 bases; bases outside gene matches: 4. Germline CDR1 ENHRY, CDR2 SYGVKD. CDR3 residues: CAIRTGQGAYEQYF. CDR3 coding DNA: TGTGCCATCAGGACTGGACAGGGGGCCTACGAGCAGTACTTC.

This chain links TRBV30 with TRBJ1-3; 8 nucleotides match TRBD1. V lost 3 bases, J lost 3 bases, and 4 bases stayed unmatched. Germline V lookup: CDR1 GTSNPN, CDR2 SVGIG (reference sequence). The CDR3 covers 14 residues. CDR3 sequence: CAWRDREYGNTIYF. CDR3 nucleotide sequence: TGTGCCTGGAGGGACAGGGAGTATGGAAACACCATATATTTT.

The chain carries TRBV5-1 and TRBJ1-2; D is possibly TRBD1 (5 bases). This CDR3 region has 14 residues. Trimming pared 1 base from V and 8 bases from J, leaving 15 bases between. Per germline, CDR1 SGHRS and CDR2 YFSETQ. CDR3 residues: CASSLQGGAEGYTF. CDR3 in DNA: TGCGCCAGCAGCTTGCAGGGAGGGGCGGAAGGCTACACCTTC.